Described below is a single T cell receptor beta chain sequence and its context. Antigen specificity is unknown. These data come from a study of cytomegalovirus exposure and HLA in healthy donors. Findings and limits, study-wide: Among TCR beta chains, those listed as cytomegalovirus-associated numbered some 160.

Trimming removed 5 bases from V and 7 bases from J; junction bases left unmatched: 13. The length of the CDR3 is 16 residues. The germline V gene has CDR1 SGHTA and CDR2 FQGNSA. Both 60 Vbeta primers and 13 Jbeta primers went into the PCR. Clones were sequenced by immunoSEQ multiplex PCR, and TCRdb holds only the in-frame ones, with some missing. The sample lists about 95,000 clones, roughly 82% occurring once. Sequenced sample: PBMCs. This receptor was identified in a man younger than 45 in good health and CMV-seropositive. The V call is TRBV7-2, the J call TRBJ1-2, with 10 positions matching TRBD1. The CDR3 spells CASSDRTRQGATGYTF. CDR3 nucleotides: TGTGCCAGCAGCGATAGGACGAGACAGGGGGCGACTGGCTACACCTTC.